The source of this T cell receptor beta chain is a study of blood T cell repertoires in COVID-19. Across the whole study: Samples of COVID-19 (acute and convalescent) were obtained from the United States, Italy and Spain. T cells, B-cell-depleted T cells, or PBMCs supplied cDNA or gDNA.

The method was immunoSEQ multiplex PCR; TCRdb's version includes in-frame clones alone and lacks a portion of them. The sample has about 230,000 clones; 65% to 90% are singletons. This clone turned up a few times. Germline values: CDR1 SGHAT, CDR2 FQNNGV. Trimming shortened V by 0 bases and J by 8 bases, and 10 bases separated the two germline ends. The length of the CDR3 is 13 residues. This sequence joins TRBV11-2 and TRBJ1-2, with no clear D. The TCR comes from a woman aged 45-60 years with acute or convalescent COVID-19. The sample comprised peripheral blood. The chain's CDR3 is CASSLELTVGYTF. The CDR3 region has the DNA TGTGCCAGCAGCTTAGAGCTTACGGTCGGCTACACCTTC. The full variable domain, completed using reference TRBV11-2 and TRBJ1-2, is EAGVAQSPRYKIIEKRQSVAFWCNPISGHATLYWYQQILGQGPKLLIQFQNNGVVDDSQLPKDRFSAERLKGVDSTLKIQPAKLEDSAVYLCASSLELTVGYTFGSGTRLTVV.